Each of the 25 T cell receptor beta chains below was sequenced from the same sample in a study of CD8 T cells in ankylosing spondylitis. TCRdb used MiXCR to reprocess the 5' RACE reads, holding one entry per CDR3 protein. Altogether 35,000 to 50,000 distinct CDR3 sequences are present, over 9% being singletons, with the ten largest covering approximately 15%. Sample: blood, either unsorted or a sorted T cell fraction (not recorded which). Receptors were obtained from a male donor with ankylosing spondylitis or in good health (not recorded which).

The CDR3 nucleotides read TGCGCCAGCAGCCCGGGACAGGGGGCGCTAGGTAGGCACGAGCAGTACTTC. It codes for CASSPGQGALGRHEQYF. The rearrangement joins TRBV5-1 to TRBJ2-7, with 12 bases aligning to TRBD1. The CDR3 covers 17 residues. Losses at the gene ends were 4 bases for V and 5 bases for J; bases not matched to a gene: 13. CDR1 is SGHRS and CDR2 is YFSETQ in the germline V gene.

This clonotype was counted ten times or more. V is TRBV4-2 and J is TRBJ1-2, with 8 bases lining up with TRBD1. This CDR3 has 15 amino acids. Germline CDR1 LGHNA, CDR2 YNFKEQ. The junction had 4 bases not matched to a gene; V was cut back by 1 base and J by 3 bases. CDR3 protein: CASSQAGTGDYGYTF. The CDR3 DNA reads TGTGCCAGCAGCCAAGCCGGGACAGGAGACTATGGCTACACCTTC.

The chain links TRBV23-1 to TRBJ2-5; D could derive from TRBD1 or TRBD2 (5 bases each). TRBV23-1 belongs to the ORF category, with a function that is uncertain. V was clipped by 6 bases and J by 5 bases, with 13 bases between them. CDR3 length: 13 residues. In nucleotides, the CDR3 is TGCGCCAGCAGGGGACGCACTCGGGAGACCCAGTACTTC. It codes for CASRGRTRETQYF.

This clonotype occurred many times. This chain uses TRBV18 with TRBJ1-3; 10 nucleotides match TRBD1. The V gene's germline CDR1 is KGHSH and CDR2 LQKENI. This CDR3 comprises 16 residues. Germline trimming cut 0 bases from V and 4 bases from J; bases unmatched to any gene: 3. The chain's CDR3 is CASSPPGQGLGNTIYF. CDR3 nucleotide sequence: TGTGCCAGCTCACCACCGGGACAGGGGCTGGGAAACACCATATATTTT.

This clonotype was seen at least ten times. The chain joins TRBV29-1 to TRBJ2-7, with TRBD2 identical over 8 bases. Losses at the gene ends were 1 base for V and 3 bases for J; bases not matched to a gene: 5. The germline gives CDR1 SQVTM, CDR2 ANQGSEA. CDR3 size: 14 residues. The CDR3 loop is CSVEGTSWGYEQYF. The DNA of the CDR3 is TGCAGCGTTGAAGGGACTAGCTGGGGCTACGAGCAGTACTTC.

This clonotype has at least ten counts. V and J are TRBV4-1 and TRBJ1-3; D gene ambiguous. Trimming removed 8 bases from V and 0 bases from J, with 14 bases in between. The germline gives CDR1 MGHRA, CDR2 YSYEKL. The CDR3 is 15 amino acids. The CDR3 DNA is TGCGCCAGCCGCTCCGGACCGAGCTCTGGAAACACCATATATTTT. It encodes CASRSGPSSGNTIYF.

This clonotype was seen many times. J is TRBJ1-5 and V is TRBV28; D gene ambiguous. Trimming shortened V by 2 bases and J by 6 bases, and 11 bases separated the two germline ends. Germline V lookup: CDR1 MDHEN, CDR2 SYDVKM. The CDR3 consists of 14 residues. CDR3 residues: CASSLPGRSQPQHF. The CDR3 bases are TGTGCCAGCAGTTTACCGGGTAGGTCTCAGCCCCAGCATTTT.

This clonotype came up many times. This sequence joins TRBV20-1 and TRBJ2-1; the D call may be TRBD1 or TRBD2 (5 bases each). CDR1 DFQATT and CDR2 SNEGSKA come from the germline V gene (reference sequence). V gave up 0 bases and J gave up 2 bases, with 11 bases separating them. The CDR3 runs to 15 residues. CDR3 bases: TGCAGTGCTAGAGAGGGGGTTTACACCTACAATGAGCAGTTCTTC. Amino acid sequence: CSAREGVYTYNEQFF.

The sample holds many counts of this clonotype. This chain uses TRBV29-1 with TRBJ2-7; D might be TRBD1 (6 bases). There are 15 residues in the CDR3. V gave up 6 bases and J gave up 2 bases, with 20 bases separating them. Germline V gene sequence: CDR1 SQVTM, CDR2 ANQGSEA. CDR3 residues: CSVGDTNFLAYEQYF. The CDR3 DNA is TGCAGCGTCGGGGACACCAATTTCCTGGCCTACGAGCAGTACTTC.

This clonotype appeared many times. V gene TRBV12-3 or TRBV12-4 combines with J gene TRBJ2-2; 8 bases agree with TRBD2. V lost 2 bases to trimming and J lost 6 bases; unmatched junction nucleotides: 5. This CDR3 spans 15 amino acids. The CDR3 coding sequence is TGTGCCAGCAGTTTAATCGGGACTAGTTCCGGGGAGCTGTTTTTT. It codes for CASSLIGTSSGELFF.

This clonotype occurred many times. The gene calls are TRBV5-1 and TRBJ2-2; 8 bases are a match to TRBD2. Per the germline V gene, CDR1 is SGHRS and CDR2 is YFSETQ. V trimming: 4 bases; J trimming: 10 bases; junction bases outside the gene matches: 9. This CDR3 contains 14 residues. CDR3 nucleotide sequence: TGCGCCAGCAGCGGGGCGGGAGGTCCTTTGGAGCTGTTTTTT. Protein sequence: CASSGAGGPLELFF.

A remark on this clonotype: Given a much more abundant clone one base away, this may be a read error. V usage is TRBV10-3 and J usage is TRBJ2-5, with D uncertain. Looked up from germline, CDR1 is ENHRY and CDR2 is SYGVKD. This CDR3 comprises 12 residues. V was cut by 3 bases and J by 4 bases, with 6 bases left in between. The CDR3 here is CAISDSGETQYF. The CDR3 coding sequence is TGTGCCATCAGTGATTCGGGAGAGACCCAGTACTTC.

This clonotype was seen many times. The gene calls are TRBV20-1 and TRBJ2-1; tentative D call: TRBD1 (7 bases). The germline CDR1 and CDR2 sequences are DFQATT and SNEGSKA (reference sequence). The germline V and J ends were trimmed by 0 bases and 3 bases, with 12 bases remaining between them. The CDR3 consists of 15 residues. CDR3 region: CSARDRQGGYNEQFF. Here the CDR3 DNA reads TGCAGTGCTAGAGATAGGCAGGGGGGCTACAATGAGCAGTTCTTC.

V and J are TRBV5-4 and TRBJ2-1; TRBD2 is a possible D gene (6 bases). Germline V lookup: CDR1 SGHNT, CDR2 YYREEE (reference sequence). The CDR3 covers 12 residues. Trimming left V 0 bases short and J 10 bases short, with 8 bases between. This chain's CDR3 is CASSLEAGEQFF. CDR3 nucleotide sequence: TGTGCCAGCAGCTTGGAGGCGGGAGAGCAGTTCTTC. Supplemented by reference TRBV5-4 and TRBJ2-1, the full variable domain reads ETGVTQSPTHLIKTRGQQVTLRCSSQSGHNTVSWYQQALGQGPQFIFQYYREEENGRGNFPPRFSGLQFPNYSSELNVNALELDDSALYLCASSLEAGEQFFGPGTRLTVL.

This clonotype was seen more than once but under ten times. V gene TRBV5-4 combines with J gene TRBJ2-2, with 7 nucleotides matching TRBD1. Trimming took 1 base from V and 6 from J; bases not matched to a gene: 9. CDR1 SGHNT and CDR2 YYREEE come from the germline V gene (reference sequence). This CDR3 region has 16 residues. The CDR3 loop reads CASSLPGQLVPGELFF. The CDR3 region has the DNA TGTGCCAGCAGCTTGCCGGGACAGCTCGTTCCCGGGGAGCTGTTTTTT.

This clonotype was observed at least ten times. The chain employs TRBV15 and TRBJ2-1; D remains ambiguous. This CDR3 has 14 amino acids. Trimming removed 4 bases from V and 5 bases from J, with 12 bases in between. CDR1 and CDR2 from the germline V gene are LNHNV and YYDKDF (reference sequence). CDR3 residues: CATSTTTRDNEQFF. The CDR3 coding sequence is TGTGCCACCAGCACGACGACTCGGGACAATGAGCAGTTCTTC.

The sample holds many counts of this clonotype. This rearrangement joins TRBV5-1 to TRBJ2-5, with a possible D match to TRBD1 (6 bases). Between the trimmed V and J ends, which lost 4 bases and 6 bases, there was a span of 25 bases. Germline V gives CDR1 SGHRS, CDR2 YFSETQ. CDR3 length: 17 residues. CDR3 sequence (DNA): TGCGCCAGCAGCCTAAACGGACAGATCCAGTCGAAACAGACCCAGTACTTC. This codes for CASSLNGQIQSKQTQYF.

This clonotype was found many times. The V and J genes are TRBV12-3 or TRBV12-4 and TRBJ1-6; 9 bases are a match to TRBD1. The CDR3 covers 16 residues. Trimming removed 2 bases from V and 7 bases from J; junction bases left unmatched: 6. Written as DNA, the CDR3 is TGTGCCAGCAGTTTACCCTTGACAGGGGGGAATTCACCCCTCCACTTT. Residues: CASSLPLTGGNSPLHF.

In its sample, this clonotype was seen many times. V is TRBV20-1 and J is TRBJ2-7; no clear D gene. The CDR3 covers 10 residues. The germline CDR1 and CDR2 sequences are DFQATT and SNEGSKA (reference sequence). Trimming removed 1 base at V and 6 bases at J, with 4 bases between. The CDR3 bases are TGCAGTGCTAGAGGGAGCGAGCAGTACTTC. Its translation: CSARGSEQYF.

Ten or more counts support this clonotype. The CDR3 DNA sequence: TGCGCCAGCAGCCAACCGACTAGCGGGAGCGTGGGGGAGCTGTTTTTT. Its translation: CASSQPTSGSVGELFF. The chain employs TRBV4-1 and TRBJ2-2, with 12 bases matching TRBD2. Germline V gene lookup returns CDR1 MGHRA and CDR2 YSYEKL. The CDR3 runs 16 residues. V dropped 2 bases and J dropped 8; count of bases not matched to a gene: 6.

This clonotype was recorded many times. V usage is TRBV20-1 and J usage is TRBJ2-7; 7 nucleotides line up with TRBD2. The CDR3 extends over 14 amino acids. Germline assignment: CDR1 DFQATT and CDR2 SNEGSKA (reference sequence). Trimming removed 4 bases from V and 6 bases from J; junction bases left unmatched: 12. The CDR3: CSATQAGALSEQYF. DNA of the CDR3: TGCAGTGCTACCCAGGCGGGAGCCCTATCCGAGCAGTACTTC.

This clonotype was recorded at least ten times. The rearrangement joins TRBV20-1 to TRBJ2-2; D is perhaps TRBD1 or TRBD2 (5 bases each). This CDR3 comprises 15 residues. Trimming cost V 5 bases and J 1 base, with 14 bases left between them. Germline V gene data show CDR1 as DFQATT and CDR2 as SNEGSKA (reference sequence). The CDR3 sequence is CSARRDRGNTGELFF. In DNA, the CDR3 is TGCAGTGCTCGTCGGGACCGGGGGAACACCGGGGAGCTGTTTTTT.

The chain carries TRBV2 and TRBJ2-2; 7 bases line up with TRBD2. Per germline, CDR1 SNHLY and CDR2 FYNNEI. The CDR3 sequence is 13 residues long. V dropped 8 bases and J dropped 5; count of bases not matched to a gene: 5. CDR3 amino acids: CASCERETGELFF. DNA for the CDR3: TGTGCCAGCTGCGAGCGGGAAACCGGGGAGCTGTTTTTT.

J is TRBJ2-5 and V is TRBV7-2; TRBD1 might be the D (5 bases). The V end lost 1 base, the J end lost 6 bases, and 12 bases lay between the germline ends. The germline gives CDR1 SGHTA, CDR2 FQGNSA. This CDR3 spans 14 amino acids. This CDR3 reads CASSLDQGVKTQYF. CDR3 bases: TGTGCCAGCAGCTTAGACCAGGGCGTAAAGACCCAGTACTTC.

This clonotype was counted ten times or more. The J gene is TRBJ2-1, the V gene TRBV19, with D perhaps TRBD2 (6 bases). V was shortened by 4 bases and J by 6 bases, with 13 bases between the two germline ends. The germline gives CDR1 LNHDA, CDR2 SQIVND (reference sequence). This CDR3 is built from 14 residues. The CDR3, as DNA: TGTGCCAGTAGTACTCGCGGGGTAGTCAATGAGCAGTTCTTC. Amino acid sequence: CASSTRGVVNEQFF.